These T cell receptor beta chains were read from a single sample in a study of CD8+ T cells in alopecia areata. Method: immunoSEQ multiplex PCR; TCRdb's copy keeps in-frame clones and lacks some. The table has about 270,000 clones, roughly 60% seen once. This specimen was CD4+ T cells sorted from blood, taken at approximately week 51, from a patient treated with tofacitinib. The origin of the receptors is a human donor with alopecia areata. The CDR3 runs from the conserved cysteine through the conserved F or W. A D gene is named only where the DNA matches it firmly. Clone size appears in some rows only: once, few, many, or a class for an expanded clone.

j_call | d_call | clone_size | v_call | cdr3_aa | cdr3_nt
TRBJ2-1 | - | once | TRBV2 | CASSSGMDEQFF | TGTGCCAGCAGCTCGGGAATGGATGAGCAGTTCTTC
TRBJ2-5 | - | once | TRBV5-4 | CASSLGPGRETQYF | TGTGCCAGCAGCTTAGGCCCTGGGAGGGAGACCCAGTACTTC
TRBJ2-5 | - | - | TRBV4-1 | CASSQGVEETQYF | TGCGCCAGCAGCCAAGGGGTGGAAGAGACCCAGTACTTC
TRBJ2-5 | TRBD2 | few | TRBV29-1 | CSVLTSGETQYF | TGCAGCGTTCTGACTAGCGGAGAGACCCAGTACTTC
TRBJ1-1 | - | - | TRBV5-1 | CASSLGVGATTEAFF | TGCGCCAGCAGCTTGGGAGTGGGGGCCACCACTGAAGCTTTCTTT
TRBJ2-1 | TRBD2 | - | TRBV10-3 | CAIRNVAGGYNEQFF | TGTGCCATCAGGAACGTGGCGGGGGGCTACAATGAGCAGTTCTTC
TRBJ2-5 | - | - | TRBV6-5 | CASTPATVDQETQYF | TGTGCCAGCACCCCCGCCACAGTGGACCAAGAGACCCAGTACTTC
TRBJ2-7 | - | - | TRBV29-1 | CSGGELYEQYF | TGCAGCGGCGGGGAACTCTACGAGCAGTACTTC
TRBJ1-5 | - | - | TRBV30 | CALDWGVEQPQHF | TGTGCCCTCGATTGGGGGGTCGAACAGCCCCAGCATTTT
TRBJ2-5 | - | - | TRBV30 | CAWSAEGETQYF | TGTGCCTGGAGTGCAGAGGGGGAGACCCAGTACTTC
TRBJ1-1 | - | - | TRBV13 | CASSLRLNRFVGTEAFF | TGTGCCAGCAGCTTGCGTCTAAACAGGTTCGTTGGCACTGAAGCTTTCTTT
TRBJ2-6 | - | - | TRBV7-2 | CASSSTAGANVLTF | TGTGCCAGCAGCTCGACAGCTGGGGCCAACGTCCTGACTTTC
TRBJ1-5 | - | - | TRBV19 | CASSIDRFNQPQHF | TGTGCCAGTAGTATAGATCGGTTCAATCAGCCCCAGCATTTT
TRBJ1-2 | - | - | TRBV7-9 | CAAAEDNYGYTF | TGTGCCGCGGCAGAAGACAACTATGGCTACACCTTC
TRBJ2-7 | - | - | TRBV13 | CASSPPPKPGGSYEQYF | TGTGCCAGCAGCCCCCCTCCTAAGCCGGGGGGCTCGTACGAGCAGTACTTC
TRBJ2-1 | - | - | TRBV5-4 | CASHAPNNEQFF | TGTGCCAGCCACGCTCCTAACAATGAGCAGTTCTTC
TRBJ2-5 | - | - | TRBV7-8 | CASSSGHAQETQYF | TGTGCCAGCAGCTCCGGACATGCCCAAGAGACCCAGTACTTC
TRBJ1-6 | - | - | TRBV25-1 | CASRVADNSPLHF | TGTGCCAGCCGGGTGGCAGATAATTCACCCCTCCACTTT
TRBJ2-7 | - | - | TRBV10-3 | CAISESGRAPTSYEQYF | TGTGCCATCAGTGAGTCGGGACGAGCTCCAACCTCCTACGAGCAGTACTTC
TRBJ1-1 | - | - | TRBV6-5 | CASSSRWGTEAFF | TGTGCCAGCAGTTCTCGCTGGGGCACTGAAGCTTTCTTT
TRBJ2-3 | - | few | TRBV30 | CAWRRADTQYF | TGTGCCTGGAGACGGGCGGATACGCAGTATTTT
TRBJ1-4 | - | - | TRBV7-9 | CASSPSGVVGEKLFF | TGTGCCAGCAGCCCTTCAGGGGTTGTGGGGGAAAAACTGTTTTTT
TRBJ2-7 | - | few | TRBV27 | CASSPQGVPSYEQYF | TGTGCCAGCAGTCCTCAGGGAGTCCCCTCCTACGAGCAGTACTTC
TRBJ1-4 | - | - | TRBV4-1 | CASSQTGLIEKLFF | TGCGCCAGCAGCCAGACGGGATTAATCGAAAAACTGTTTTTT
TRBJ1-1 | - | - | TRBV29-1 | CSVTLTEAFF | TGCAGCGTTACTTTAACTGAAGCTTTCTTT
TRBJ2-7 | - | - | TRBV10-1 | CASSSGTTLYEQYF | TGCGCCAGCAGTTCAGGCACCACGCTCTACGAGCAGTACTTC
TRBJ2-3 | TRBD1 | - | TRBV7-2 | CASSLDRGSTDTQYF | TGTGCCAGCAGCTTAGACAGGGGTAGCACAGATACGCAGTATTTT
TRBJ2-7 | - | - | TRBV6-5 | CASSFQGYEQYF | TGTGCCAGCAGTTTCCAGGGATACGAGCAGTACTTC
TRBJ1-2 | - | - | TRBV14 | CASSQELGLGGYTF | TGTGCCAGCAGCCAAGAGCTTGGGTTGGGAGGCTACACCTTC
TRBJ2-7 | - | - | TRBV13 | CASSSLGQGAYEQYF | TGTGCCAGCAGCTCCCTTGGGCAGGGTGCCTACGAGCAGTACTTC
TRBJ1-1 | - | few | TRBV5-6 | CASSFGGNTEAFF | TGTGCCAGCAGCTTTGGCGGGAACACTGAAGCTTTCTTT
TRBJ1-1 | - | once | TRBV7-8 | CASIADQGFTEAFF | TGTGCCAGCATCGCAGATCAGGGGTTCACTGAAGCTTTCTTT
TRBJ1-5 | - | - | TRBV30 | CAWAPGNQPQHF | TGTGCCTGGGCTCCGGGCAATCAGCCCCAGCATTTT
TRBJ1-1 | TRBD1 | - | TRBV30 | CAWSVFRGPRDTEAFF | TGTGCCTGGAGTGTATTCAGGGGGCCAAGGGACACTGAAGCTTTCTTT
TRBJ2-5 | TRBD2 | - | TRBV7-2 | CASSPGTSGGAETQYF | TGTGCCAGCAGCCCGGGGACTAGCGGGGGGGCGGAGACCCAGTACTTC
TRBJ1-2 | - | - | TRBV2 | CATSTVYGYTF | TGTGCCACTTCGACAGTTTATGGCTACACCTTC
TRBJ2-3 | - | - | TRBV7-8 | CASSLAAGTTDTQYF | TGTGCCAGCAGCTTAGCGGCGGGTACCACAGATACGCAGTATTTT
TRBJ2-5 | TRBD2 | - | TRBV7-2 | CASSPGLAREETQYF | TGTGCCAGCAGCCCCGGACTAGCGAGGGAAGAGACCCAGTACTTC
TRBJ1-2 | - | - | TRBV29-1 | CSVSRGAPHYGYTF | TGCAGCGTTTCCCGTGGGGCGCCTCACTATGGCTACACCTTC
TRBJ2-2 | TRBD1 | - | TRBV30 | CAWTQGTGVIGELFF | TGTGCCTGGACCCAGGGGACAGGCGTCATCGGGGAGCTGTTTTTT
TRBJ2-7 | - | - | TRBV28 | CASSLDRTYEQYF | TGTGCCAGCAGTTTAGACAGGACCTACGAGCAGTACTTC